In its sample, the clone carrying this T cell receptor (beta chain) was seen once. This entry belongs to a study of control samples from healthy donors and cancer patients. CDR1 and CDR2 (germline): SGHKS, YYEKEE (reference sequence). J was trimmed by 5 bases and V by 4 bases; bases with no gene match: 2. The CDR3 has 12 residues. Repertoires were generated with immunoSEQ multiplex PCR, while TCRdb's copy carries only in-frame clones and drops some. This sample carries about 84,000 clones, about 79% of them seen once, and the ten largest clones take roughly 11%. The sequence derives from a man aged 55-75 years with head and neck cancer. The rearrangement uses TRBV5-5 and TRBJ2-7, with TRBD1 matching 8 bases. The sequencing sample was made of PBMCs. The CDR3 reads CASSRQGHEQYF. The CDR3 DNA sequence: TGTGCCAGCAGCAGACAGGGGCACGAGCAGTACTTC.